Listed below are T cell receptor beta chains from one sample, sequenced in a study of beta chain features in type 1 diabetes. Only in-frame clones appear in the TCRdb table, and some are missing; sequencing was by immunoSEQ multiplex PCR. The sample has about 140,000 clones, 9% to 10% seen once. Specimen: central memory CD4+ T cells from blood. All receptors come from a middle-aged woman in good health. Each CDR3 is given with its conserved first and last residue. D genes are given only for firm matches. Where a row states a size, it is once, few, many or the class of an expanded clone; other rows omit it.

v_call: TRBV10-3; j_call: TRBJ2-3; d_call: NA; clone_size: few; cdr3_aa: CAIRSLETKGDTQYF; cdr3_nt: TGTGCCATCAGGTCGCTGGAAACAAAGGGGGATACGCAGTATTTT
v_call: TRBV5-4; j_call: TRBJ2-1; d_call: NA; clone_size: many; cdr3_aa: CASSGGQGYNEQFF; cdr3_nt: TGTGCCAGCAGCGGTGGGCAGGGTTACAATGAGCAGTTCTTC
v_call: TRBV10-3; j_call: TRBJ1-5; d_call: NA; clone_size: NA; cdr3_aa: CAISETQSQGGPQHF; cdr3_nt: TGTGCCATCAGTGAGACCCAGTCGCAGGGAGGGCCCCAGCATTTT
v_call: TRBV4-2; j_call: TRBJ2-3; d_call: TRBD2; clone_size: NA; cdr3_aa: CASSQGASGGIPDTQYF; cdr3_nt: TGTGCCAGCAGCCAAGGGGCTAGCGGGGGAATCCCAGATACGCAGTATTTT
v_call: TRBV11-3; j_call: TRBJ2-5; d_call: NA; clone_size: NA; cdr3_aa: CASSLYPGETQYF; cdr3_nt: TGTGCCAGCAGCTTATACCCCGGGGAGACCCAGTACTTC
v_call: TRBV5-1; j_call: TRBJ1-1; d_call: TRBD1; clone_size: NA; cdr3_aa: CASRDRAPGTEAFF; cdr3_nt: TGCGCCAGCAGGGACAGGGCCCCTGGCACTGAAGCTTTCTTT
v_call: TRBV19; j_call: TRBJ2-3; d_call: TRBD2; clone_size: NA; cdr3_aa: CASRLAGQSDTQYF; cdr3_nt: TGTGCCAGTCGGTTAGCGGGGCAGTCAGATACGCAGTATTTT
v_call: TRBV14; j_call: TRBJ2-7; d_call: NA; clone_size: NA; cdr3_aa: CASSQRTSLSYEQYF; cdr3_nt: TGTGCCAGCAGCCAGCGAACTAGCCTCAGCTACGAGCAGTACTTC
v_call: TRBV9; j_call: TRBJ1-6; d_call: TRBD1; clone_size: many; cdr3_aa: CASSVGIDRVSPLHF; cdr3_nt: TGTGCCAGCAGCGTAGGAATCGACAGGGTCTCACCCCTCCACTTT
v_call: TRBV29-1; j_call: TRBJ1-1; d_call: NA; clone_size: many; cdr3_aa: CSVSRGDTEAFF; cdr3_nt: TGCAGCGTCTCTCGGGGGGACACTGAAGCTTTCTTT
v_call: TRBV6-5; j_call: TRBJ1-1; d_call: NA; clone_size: NA; cdr3_aa: CASSPRGDGNTEAFF; cdr3_nt: TGTGCCAGCAGTCCACGAGGTGATGGGAACACTGAAGCTTTCTTT
v_call: TRBV27; j_call: TRBJ1-2; d_call: NA; clone_size: few; cdr3_aa: CASSSLTGANYGYTF; cdr3_nt: TGTGCCAGCAGTTCCTTAACAGGTGCTAACTATGGCTACACCTTC
v_call: TRBV9; j_call: TRBJ2-1; d_call: NA; clone_size: few; cdr3_aa: CASILGQGRFPEQFF; cdr3_nt: NA
v_call: TRBV5-6; j_call: TRBJ2-7; d_call: NA; clone_size: NA; cdr3_aa: CASSPEYGTGSSYEQYF; cdr3_nt: TGTGCCAGCAGCCCTGAATACGGGACCGGGAGCTCCTACGAGCAGTACTTC
v_call: TRBV5-1; j_call: TRBJ1-1; d_call: TRBD1; clone_size: few; cdr3_aa: CASSLSWDRWNTEAFF; cdr3_nt: TGCGCCAGCAGCTTGTCATGGGACAGATGGAACACTGAAGCTTTCTTT
v_call: TRBV9; j_call: TRBJ2-3; d_call: NA; clone_size: NA; cdr3_aa: CASSSGGYTDTQYF; cdr3_nt: TGTGCCAGCAGTTCCGGGGGTTACACAGATACGCAGTATTTT
v_call: TRBV28; j_call: TRBJ1-1; d_call: NA; clone_size: NA; cdr3_aa: CASSQLPGYSEAFF; cdr3_nt: TGTGCCAGCAGCCAGTTACCGGGATACTCTGAAGCTTTCTTT
v_call: TRBV4-2; j_call: TRBJ1-2; d_call: NA; clone_size: NA; cdr3_aa: CASSQAGTSGSGYGYTF; cdr3_nt: TGTGCCAGCAGCCAAGCCGGGACATCCGGTAGTGGCTATGGCTACACCTTC
v_call: TRBV2; j_call: TRBJ2-5; d_call: TRBD2; clone_size: NA; cdr3_aa: CASSPLAGETQYF; cdr3_nt: TGTGCCAGCAGTCCACTAGCGGGCGAGACCCAGTACTTC
v_call: TRBV5-1; j_call: TRBJ2-4; d_call: NA; clone_size: few; cdr3_aa: CASSLDYKGENIQYF; cdr3_nt: TGCGCCAGCAGCTTGGACTACAAGGGGGAAAACATTCAGTACTTC
v_call: TRBV14; j_call: TRBJ2-3; d_call: NA; clone_size: many; cdr3_aa: CASSQASSPYF; cdr3_nt: TGTGCCAGCAGCCAAGCTTCTAGCCCGTATTTT
v_call: TRBV2; j_call: TRBJ1-1; d_call: NA; clone_size: few; cdr3_aa: CASILGGYTEAFF; cdr3_nt: TGTGCCAGCATCTTAGGAGGATACACTGAAGCTTTCTTT
v_call: TRBV5-8; j_call: TRBJ1-4; d_call: NA; clone_size: few; cdr3_aa: CASSFQINEKLFF; cdr3_nt: TGTGCCAGCAGCTTTCAGATAAATGAAAAACTGTTTTTT
v_call: TRBV14; j_call: TRBJ1-3; d_call: NA; clone_size: few; cdr3_aa: CASSTRDRSSGNTIYF; cdr3_nt: TGTGCCAGCAGCACCCGCGACAGAAGCTCTGGAAACACCATATATTTT
v_call: TRBV2; j_call: TRBJ2-3; d_call: NA; clone_size: few; cdr3_aa: CASSELSARPPDTQYF; cdr3_nt: TGTGCCAGCAGTGAATTGAGTGCGAGGCCGCCAGATACGCAGTATTTT
v_call: TRBV7-9; j_call: TRBJ1-5; d_call: TRBD1; clone_size: NA; cdr3_aa: CASSLGSHDRAGNQPQHF; cdr3_nt: TGTGCCAGCAGCTTAGGTTCCCATGACAGGGCTGGAAATCAGCCCCAGCATTTT
v_call: TRBV28; j_call: TRBJ2-7; d_call: NA; clone_size: few; cdr3_aa: CASSPPTLSYEQYF; cdr3_nt: TGTGCCAGCAGTCCCCCGACACTCTCCTACGAGCAGTACTTC
v_call: TRBV5-1; j_call: TRBJ2-1; d_call: NA; clone_size: NA; cdr3_aa: CASSLGGGVSYNEQFF; cdr3_nt: TGCGCCAGCAGCTTGGGGGGCGGGGTCTCCTACAATGAGCAGTTCTTC
v_call: TRBV20-1; j_call: TRBJ1-2; d_call: NA; clone_size: NA; cdr3_aa: CSASGYEGYTF; cdr3_nt: TGCAGTGCTAGCGGGTATGAGGGCTACACCTTC
v_call: TRBV23-1; j_call: TRBJ1-2; d_call: TRBD1; clone_size: NA; cdr3_aa: CASSHSPDRGWNYGYTF; cdr3_nt: TGCGCCAGCAGTCACTCACCTGACAGGGGTTGGAACTATGGCTACACCTTC
v_call: TRBV7-2; j_call: TRBJ2-3; d_call: TRBD2; clone_size: NA; cdr3_aa: CASSLVGGASDTQYF; cdr3_nt: TGTGCCAGCAGCTTAGTCGGGGGGGCCTCAGATACGCAGTATTTT
v_call: TRBV2; j_call: TRBJ1-4; d_call: NA; clone_size: NA; cdr3_aa: CASSEPRTGGKLFF; cdr3_nt: TGTGCCAGCAGTGAGCCGAGGACGGGGGGAAAACTGTTTTTT
v_call: TRBV6-5; j_call: TRBJ1-5; d_call: NA; clone_size: few; cdr3_aa: CASSPQNSNQPQHF; cdr3_nt: TGTGCCAGCAGTCCACAGAATAGCAATCAGCCCCAGCATTTT
v_call: TRBV7-9; j_call: TRBJ1-5; d_call: TRBD1; clone_size: few; cdr3_aa: CASAKQGRDGNQPQHF; cdr3_nt: TGTGCCAGCGCCAAACAGGGGCGGGACGGCAATCAGCCCCAGCATTTT
v_call: TRBV15; j_call: TRBJ2-7; d_call: NA; clone_size: NA; cdr3_aa: CATSRDTYEQYF; cdr3_nt: TGTGCCACCAGCAGAGACACCTACGAGCAGTACTTC
v_call: TRBV11-2; j_call: TRBJ2-7; d_call: TRBD2; clone_size: NA; cdr3_aa: CASSHGTSSYEQYF; cdr3_nt: TGTGCCAGCAGTCACGGGACTAGCAGCTACGAGCAGTACTTC
v_call: TRBV19; j_call: TRBJ1-1; d_call: NA; clone_size: few; cdr3_aa: CASNRESGSATEAFF; cdr3_nt: TGTGCCAGCAACAGGGAGAGCGGTAGCGCCACTGAAGCTTTCTTT
v_call: TRBV15; j_call: TRBJ1-1; d_call: TRBD1; clone_size: NA; cdr3_aa: CATSLRTGSTEAFF; cdr3_nt: TGTGCCACCAGCCTTCGGACAGGCTCCACTGAAGCTTTCTTT
v_call: TRBV9; j_call: TRBJ2-7; d_call: NA; clone_size: NA; cdr3_aa: CASSAATGGHYEQYF; cdr3_nt: TGTGCCAGCAGCGCCGCGACTGGCGGGCACTACGAGCAGTACTTC
v_call: TRBV11-2; j_call: TRBJ1-5; d_call: NA; clone_size: NA; cdr3_aa: CASSLERAVTQPQHF; cdr3_nt: TGTGCCAGCAGCTTAGAGAGGGCAGTTACCCAGCCCCAGCATTTT